The subject of this entry is one T cell receptor beta chain. This entry comes from a study of T cell changes during pregnancy in multiple sclerosis. The CDR3 consists of 16 residues. V shed 3 bases and J 0 bases; nucleotides not matched to a gene: 1. Germline CDR1 is SGHTA and CDR2 is FQGNSA. Method: immunoSEQ multiplex PCR; TCRdb's copy keeps in-frame clones and lacks some. The table includes about 59,000 clones, approximately 90% detected once. The J gene is TRBJ2-2, the V gene TRBV7-2, with 10 bases fitting TRBD2. The sequence was obtained from a female donor with multiple sclerosis, enrolled in a pregnancy study. Sequenced material: peripheral blood, taken in the first trimester of pregnancy. The CDR3, as DNA: TGTGCCAGCAGCTTTAGCGGGAGGTCGAACACCGGGGAGCTGTTTTTT. The encoded protein is CASSFSGRSNTGELFF.